Below, 3 T cell receptor beta chains from the same sample are listed, as sequenced in a study of shared clonotypes between healthy human individuals. The method was immunoSEQ multiplex PCR; TCRdb's version includes in-frame clones alone and lacks a portion of them. The sample carries about 1.5 million clones, approximately 96% recorded once. Sequencing was carried out using naive CD4+ T cells sorted from blood. Regarding subset: CD45RA+ positively selected. The receptors originated from a man aged 25 to 45 in good health.

The chain carries TRBV11-2 and TRBJ2-7; perhaps TRBD2 as D (5 bases). Trimming pared 5 bases from V and 7 bases from J, leaving 21 bases between. CDR3 size: 15 residues. Germline CDR1 SGHAT, CDR2 FQNNGV. CDR3 sequence: CASSRVTGGTGEQYF. The CDR3 region has the DNA TGTGCCAGCAGCCGGGTGACGGGTGGAACGGGGGAGCAGTACTTC.

This chain joins TRBV28 and TRBJ1-2; D perhaps matches TRBD1 (6 bases). Germline V gene lookup returns CDR1 MDHEN and CDR2 SYDVKM. Trimming left V 5 bases short and J 4 bases short, with 20 bases between. The CDR3 has 16 amino acids. In DNA, the CDR3 is TGTGCCAGCAGTCCCCCGTGGGGGGGCGTGGGCTATGGCTACACCTTC. Translated: CASSPPWGGVGYGYTF.

This sequence joins TRBV2 and TRBJ2-7, with 9 bases fitting TRBD1. The V and J ends lost 5 bases and 7 bases, in that order; junction bases with no gene match: 9. Germline values: CDR1 SNHLY, CDR2 FYNNEI. The CDR3 has 14 residues. CDR3 nucleotide sequence: TGTGCCAGCAGTTCAAGGACAGGGGTGGAAGAGCAGTACTTC. It specifies CASSSRTGVEEQYF.